This T cell receptor (beta chain) is drawn from a study of CD8 T cells in Susac syndrome (dated by TCRdb to about 2019). Turning to the overall study: Among the sequenced Susac syndrome patients, 5 or 6 had clinically active disease and eight were in clinical remission. At the time of blood withdrawal, Susac syndrome patients were either therapy-naive, taking corticosteroids (with some also receiving IVIg), or on IVIg alone. Whether CD8+ T cell activation and differentiation in Susac syndrome was antigen driven was tested using repertoire sequencing. General conclusions and limits of the study: The number of individuals in the TCR sequencing and HLA analysis was acknowledged as relatively small. No clonal expansion was detected in the CD4+ T cell repertoire of Susac syndrome patients.

RNA was extracted using the RNeasy kit, and roughly 0.5 to 1 microgram was reverse transcribed with random hexamers. The immunoSEQ multiplex PCR assay, covering 54 Vbeta and 13 Jbeta segments, was used to amplify TCR beta CDR3 regions. PCR amplification bias was corrected using a synthetic template baseline for primer optimization and computational correction. The source study handled its data this way. Reads were assigned to V, D and J genes according to IMGT and analyzed in immunoSEQ Analyzer, with only productive sequences retained. Clonality was computed as one minus Shannon entropy normalized by log2 of the number of productive unique sequences. For each patient and control, public and private clones were evaluated within the 100 most prevalent clones. Clones were defined as Susac-specific when absent from the healthy and MS cohorts, from over a thousand published viral clones and from other ImmuneACCESS disease sequences. The raw public reads went through TCRdb reprocessing: fastp at Q25, MiXCR clone calling, in-frame beta chains kept. Rows with one shared CDR3 protein collapse into an entry with the most common genes and DNA. The V and J calls and clone size come from TCRdb's table, not from the authors' own analysis. The sample table shows approximately 190,000 distinct CDR3 sequences, and approximately 96% are seen once. In total, the top ten clones hold roughly 0.098% of the sample.

Peripheral blood CD8+ and CD4+ T cells from healthy donors, Susac syndrome patients and multiple sclerosis patients were profiled by high-throughput TCR beta sequencing. The Susac syndrome patients fulfilled recently defined diagnostic criteria for definite or probable disease. Bulk CD8+ and CD4+ T cells were purified magnetically by negative isolation, whereas CD8+ TEMRA cells were enriched by FACS. Blood was collected in EDTA tubes and processed within 24 hours, with PBMCs isolated through density gradient centrifugation. PBMCs intended for TCR sequencing were cryopreserved in liquid nitrogen and were subsequently thawed in a 37 degrees C water bath. A purity of at least 90% was achieved for sorted or isolated CD4+, CD8+ and CD8+ TEMRA cells. V is cut by 4 bases and J by 7 bases, and the space between the germline ends is 17 bases. As encoded in the germline V gene, CDR1 is SGHRS while CDR2 is YFSETQ. Its CDR3 holds 14 amino acids, cysteine through phenylalanine. Kept here is only the CDR3 DNA, which spans 42 bases and is read in frame from base 1.

Comment on this clonotype: Its cognate antigen has yet to be identified. No much larger clone exists at a distance of one base, and base qualities are not known.

The sequenced material came from CD4+ T cells from PBMCs. The sequence came from a human donor with Susac syndrome. Recombination linked TRBV5-1 to TRBJ1-1, with no reliable assignment of the D segment. The CDR3 has the sequence CASSPTHLYGEAFF. The DNA sequence reads TGCGCCAGCAGCCCCACCCATTTATACGGTGAAGCTTTCTTT.